Only a few counts were recorded for the clone carrying this T cell receptor (beta chain). Its antigen remains unidentified. This sample is drawn from a study of T cells after yellow fever vaccination. The CDR3 is 14 residues long. The germline gives CDR1 KGHSH, CDR2 LQKENI. With 8 bases clipped from V and 6 bases from J, the junction kept 8 bases outside the gene matches. Findings and limits, study-wide: Post-booster repertoires again held most primary-vaccination clones (approximately 96% CD4, 85% to 90% CD8).

TCRdb redid the calling of the 5' RACE reads with MiXCR, one entry per CDR3 protein. The repertoire includes approximately 580,000 distinct CDR3 sequences, roughly 17% of them detected once, and roughly 17% sits in the top ten. The genes are TRBV18 and TRBJ2-2; the match to TRBD1 covers 8 bases. This TCR was recovered from a young man who received the YFV17D yellow fever vaccine. Material: PBMCs, obtained about 5 days after the first yellow fever vaccination. CDR3 DNA: TGTGCCAGCAAGACAGGGGTCGGTGCCGGGGAGCTGTTTTTT. This gives the protein CASKTGVGAGELFF. The complete variable domain, with remaining parts taken from reference TRBV18 and TRBJ2-2, reads NAGVMQNPRHLVRRRGQEARLRCSPMKGHSHVYWYRQLPEEGLKFMVYLQKENIIDESGMPKERFSAEFPKEGPSILRIQQVVRGDSAAYFCASKTGVGAGELFFGEGSRLTVL.